The 12 T cell receptor beta chains given below trace back to one sample, sequenced in a study of T-cell reconstitution after alpha-beta-depleted transplantation in children. During its preparation, the TCRbeta library received unique molecular identifiers. TCRdb processed the PCR reads anew with MiXCR; each CDR3 protein has one entry. This table has about 640,000 distinct CDR3 sequences, roughly 15% appearing once. This specimen consisted of PBMCs from the stem cell graft donor, obtained from the stem cell graft. These receptors were obtained from a human donor who donated a stem cell graft to a child with acute myeloid leukemia.

This clonotype was seen repeatedly, ten times or more. This sequence joins TRBV20-1 and TRBJ1-6, with 8 bases lining up with TRBD1. There are 14 residues in the CDR3. The germline V gene encodes CDR1 DFQATT and CDR2 SNEGSKA (reference sequence). The junction had 8 bases not matched to a gene; V was cut back by 3 bases and J by 10 bases. The CDR3 DNA reads as TGCAGTGCTAGTTCAGGGACAGGAGCCTCACCCCTCCACTTT. Its translation is CSASSGTGASPLHF.

This chain uses TRBV7-2 with TRBJ2-3; 8 bases agree with TRBD2. The CDR3 extends over 16 amino acids. Germline CDR1 SGHTA, CDR2 FQGNSA. V was clipped by 4 bases and J by 2 bases; unmatched bases: 8. In nucleotides, the CDR3 is TGTGCCAGCAGCTGGGGCGGGGGGCGCTCCACAGATACGCAGTATTTT. It translates to CASSWGGGRSTDTQYF.

The chain links TRBV7-8 to TRBJ2-3, with D possibly being TRBD1 (6 bases). Germline lookup yields CDR1 SGHVS and CDR2 FQNEAQ. V lost 8 bases and J lost 1, with 16 bases in between. The CDR3 has 15 residues. In DNA form, the CDR3 reads TGTGCCAGCGGGTTGGGGGCGTCGGGCACAGATACGCAGTATTTT. Its translation: CASGLGASGTDTQYF.

The chain recombines TRBV28 with TRBJ1-5; a weak D match, TRBD1 (5 bases). Germline-derived CDR1 and CDR2 are MDHEN and SYDVKM. V was trimmed by 6 bases and J by 0 bases, leaving 12 bases between them. The CDR3 is made up of 15 amino acids. This chain's CDR3 is CASSPRDYSNQPQHF. The CDR3 DNA follows: TGTGCCAGCAGCCCCAGGGATTATAGCAATCAGCCCCAGCATTTT. Using reference TRBV28 and TRBJ1-5 for the parts outside the CDR3, the full variable domain is DVKVTQSSRYLVKRTGEKVFLECVQDMDHENMFWYRQDPGLGLRLIYFSYDVKMKEKGDIPEGYSVSREKKERFSLILESASTNQTSMYLCASSPRDYSNQPQHFGDGTRLSIL.

This clonotype showed up just a few times. This chain uses TRBV7-2 with TRBJ2-6, with D perhaps matching TRBD1 or TRBD2 (5 bases each). V was cut by 1 base and J by 12 bases, with 19 bases left in between. The germline V gene encodes CDR1 SGHTA and CDR2 FQGNSA. This CDR3 comprises 16 residues. CDR3 protein: CASSLVVTGTEGVLTF. The DNA of the CDR3 is TGTGCCAGCAGCTTAGTTGTGACCGGGACGGAAGGCGTCCTGACTTTC.

Only a few counts were recorded for this clonotype. V is TRBV20-1 and J is TRBJ2-1; perhaps TRBD1 as D (5 bases). This CDR3 comprises 14 residues. Germline V gene lookup returns CDR1 DFQATT and CDR2 SNEGSKA (reference sequence). Trimming removed 0 bases at V and 3 bases at J, with 9 bases between. The CDR3 sequence is CSARDQGFYNEQFF. The CDR3 coding sequence is TGCAGTGCTAGAGACCAGGGTTTCTACAATGAGCAGTTCTTC.

This clonotype was observed a few times. V gene TRBV15 combines with J gene TRBJ1-1, with D possibly being TRBD1 (5 bases). The CDR3 has 14 amino acids. V was trimmed by 10 bases and J by 4 bases, leaving 19 bases between them. The germline CDR1 and CDR2 sequences are LNHNV and YYDKDF (reference sequence). The CDR3 DNA follows: TGTGCCATCCCCCCTTCTCCGGGGACCACTGAAGCTTTCTTT. This gives the protein CAIPPSPGTTEAFF.

This clonotype was recorded a few times. The rearrangement links TRBV29-1 to TRBJ1-1; D remains unclear. Trimming shortened V by 2 bases and J by 10 bases, and 11 bases separated the two germline ends. Per the germline V gene, CDR1 is SQVTM and CDR2 is ANQGSEA. The CDR3 spans 11 residues. The CDR3 DNA reads as TGCAGCGTTGAAAAATCCCTGGGAGCTTTCTTT. This translates into CSVEKSLGAFF.

Many counts were recorded for this clonotype. This rearrangement joins TRBV29-1 to TRBJ2-1; D is possibly TRBD2 (6 bases). The CDR3 sequence is 13 residues long. CDR1 and CDR2 from the germline V gene are SQVTM and ANQGSEA. V lost 2 bases, J lost 9 bases, and 14 bases lay in between. The CDR3 loop reads CSVEFSGRGEQFF. In DNA form, the CDR3 reads TGCAGCGTTGAATTTTCGGGGCGGGGTGAGCAGTTCTTC.

V gene TRBV20-1 combines with J gene TRBJ1-2; 7 bases agree with TRBD1. The J segment lost 4 bases and the V segment lost 6 bases, leaving 11 bases of the junction unmatched. CDR1 DFQATT and CDR2 SNEGSKA come from the germline V gene (reference sequence). CDR3 length equals 14 residues. This CDR3 is CSALLPRDSYGYTF. In DNA form, the CDR3 reads TGCAGTGCCCTCCTACCGAGGGACAGCTATGGCTACACCTTC.

This clonotype was detected a few times. V usage is TRBV24-1 and J usage is TRBJ2-5; D is unclear. Trimming stripped 8 bases from V and 4 bases from J, with 7 bases between. CDR3 length equals 11 residues. Looked up from germline, CDR1 is KGHDR and CDR2 is SFDVKD. CDR3 bases: TGTGCCACCACCCAAGGAGAGACCCAGTACTTC. This codes for CATTQGETQYF.

In its sample, this clonotype was seen many times. The chain carries TRBV6-1 and TRBJ2-1; the D is unclear. With 8 bases removed from V and 4 bases from J, the gap between germline ends came to 12 bases. The CDR3 length is 13 residues. Germline V gene sequence: CDR1 MNHNS, CDR2 SASEGT. CDR3 DNA sequence: TGTGCCAGCGGGCGGACGGAGTACAATGAGCAGTTCTTC. This translates into CASGRTEYNEQFF.